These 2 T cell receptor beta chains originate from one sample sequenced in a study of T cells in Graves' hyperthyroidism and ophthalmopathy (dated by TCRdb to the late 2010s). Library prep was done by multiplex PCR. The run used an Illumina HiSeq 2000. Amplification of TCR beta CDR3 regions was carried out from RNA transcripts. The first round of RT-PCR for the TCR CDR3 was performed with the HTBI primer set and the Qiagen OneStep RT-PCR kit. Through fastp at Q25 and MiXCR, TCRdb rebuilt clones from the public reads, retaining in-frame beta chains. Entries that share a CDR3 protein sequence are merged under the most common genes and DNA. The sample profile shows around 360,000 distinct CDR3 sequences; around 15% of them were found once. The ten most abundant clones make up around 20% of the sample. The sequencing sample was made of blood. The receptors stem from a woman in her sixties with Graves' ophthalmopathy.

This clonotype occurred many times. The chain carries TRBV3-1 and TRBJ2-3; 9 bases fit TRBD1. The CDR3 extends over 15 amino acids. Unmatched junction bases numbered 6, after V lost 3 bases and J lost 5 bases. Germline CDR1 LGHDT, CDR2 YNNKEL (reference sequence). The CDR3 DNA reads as TGTGCCAGCAGCCAGAACAGGGGGCGCATAGATACGCAGTATTTT. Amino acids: CASSQNRGRIDTQYF.

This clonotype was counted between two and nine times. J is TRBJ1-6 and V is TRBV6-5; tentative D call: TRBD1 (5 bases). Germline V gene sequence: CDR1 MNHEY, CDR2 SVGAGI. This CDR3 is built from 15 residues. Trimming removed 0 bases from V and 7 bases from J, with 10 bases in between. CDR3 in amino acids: CASSYSGTANSPLHF. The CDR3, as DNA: TGTGCCAGCAGTTACTCGGGGACGGCAAATTCACCCCTCCACTTT.